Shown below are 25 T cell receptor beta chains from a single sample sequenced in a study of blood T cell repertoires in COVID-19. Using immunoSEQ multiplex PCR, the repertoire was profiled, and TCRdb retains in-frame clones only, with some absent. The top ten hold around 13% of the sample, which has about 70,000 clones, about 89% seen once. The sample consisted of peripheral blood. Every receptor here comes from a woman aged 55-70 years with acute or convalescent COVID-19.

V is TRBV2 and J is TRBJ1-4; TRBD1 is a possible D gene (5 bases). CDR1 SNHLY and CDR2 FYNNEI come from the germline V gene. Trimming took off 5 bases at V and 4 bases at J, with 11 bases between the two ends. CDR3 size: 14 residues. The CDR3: CASSYDSHNEKLFF. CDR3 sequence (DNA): TGTGCCAGCAGTTATGACAGCCATAATGAAAAACTGTTTTTT.

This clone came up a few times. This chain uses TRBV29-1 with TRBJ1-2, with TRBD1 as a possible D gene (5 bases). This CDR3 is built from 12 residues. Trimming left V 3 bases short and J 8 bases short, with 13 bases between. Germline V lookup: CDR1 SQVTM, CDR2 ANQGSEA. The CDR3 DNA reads TGCAGCGTTGAGAAAGGACACCCCGGCTACACCTTC. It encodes CSVEKGHPGYTF.

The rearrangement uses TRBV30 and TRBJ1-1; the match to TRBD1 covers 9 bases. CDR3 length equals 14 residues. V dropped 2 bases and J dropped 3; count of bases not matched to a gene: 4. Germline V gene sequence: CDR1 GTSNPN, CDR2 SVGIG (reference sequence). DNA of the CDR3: TGTGCCTGGAGTACCCGGACAGGGGACACTGAAGCTTTCTTT. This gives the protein CAWSTRTGDTEAFF.

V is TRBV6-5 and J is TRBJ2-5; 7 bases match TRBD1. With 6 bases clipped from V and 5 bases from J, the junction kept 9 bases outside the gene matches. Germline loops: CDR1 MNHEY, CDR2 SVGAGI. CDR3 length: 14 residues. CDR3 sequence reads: CASSLDRAIETQYF. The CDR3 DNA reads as TGTGCCAGCAGCCTCGACAGGGCAATTGAGACCCAGTACTTC.

The CDR3 spells CASIPEGQGDGPYGYTF. In DNA form, the CDR3 reads TGTGCCAGCATCCCCGAGGGACAGGGGGACGGGCCTTATGGCTACACCTTC. V gene TRBV21-1 combines with J gene TRBJ1-2; TRBD1, the D gene given by the table, was not confirmed from the DNA. TRBV21-1 is classified as a pseudogene. This CDR3 has 17 residues.

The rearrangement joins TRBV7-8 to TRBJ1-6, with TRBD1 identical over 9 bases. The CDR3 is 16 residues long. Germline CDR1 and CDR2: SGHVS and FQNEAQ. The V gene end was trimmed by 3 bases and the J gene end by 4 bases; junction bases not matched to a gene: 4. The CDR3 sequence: CASSFGQGIYNSPLHF. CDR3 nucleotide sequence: TGTGCCAGCAGCTTTGGACAGGGGATTTATAATTCACCCCTCCACTTT.

Here the CDR3 DNA reads TGTGCCAGCAGCTTAAATGCGCCCGGGACAGGGGGATCGGAGCAGTACTTC. Protein product: CASSLNAPGTGGSEQYF. The chain links TRBV7-3 to TRBJ2-7; 11 nucleotides line up with TRBD1. Germline CDR1 is SGHTA and CDR2 is FQGTGA. The CDR3 runs 17 residues. The J segment lost 7 bases and the V segment lost 1 base, leaving 12 bases of the junction unmatched.

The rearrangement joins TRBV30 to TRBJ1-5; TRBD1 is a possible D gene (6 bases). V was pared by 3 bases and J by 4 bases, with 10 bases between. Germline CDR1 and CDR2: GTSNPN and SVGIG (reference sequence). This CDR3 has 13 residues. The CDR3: CAWSGDTNQPQHF. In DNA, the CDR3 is TGTGCCTGGAGCGGGGACACTAATCAGCCCCAGCATTTT.

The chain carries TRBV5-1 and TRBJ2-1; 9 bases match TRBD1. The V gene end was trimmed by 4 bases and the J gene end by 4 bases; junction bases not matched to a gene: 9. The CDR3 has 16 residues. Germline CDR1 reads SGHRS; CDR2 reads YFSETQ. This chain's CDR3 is CASSPRDRVGYNEQFF. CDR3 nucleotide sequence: TGCGCCAGCAGCCCCCGGGACAGGGTGGGTTACAATGAGCAGTTCTTC.

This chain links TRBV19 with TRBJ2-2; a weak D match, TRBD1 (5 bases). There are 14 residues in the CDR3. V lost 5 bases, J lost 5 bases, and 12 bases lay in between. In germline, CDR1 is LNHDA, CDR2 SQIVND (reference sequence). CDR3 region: CASSVQGETGELFF. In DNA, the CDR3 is TGTGCCAGTAGTGTGCAGGGCGAGACCGGGGAGCTGTTTTTT.

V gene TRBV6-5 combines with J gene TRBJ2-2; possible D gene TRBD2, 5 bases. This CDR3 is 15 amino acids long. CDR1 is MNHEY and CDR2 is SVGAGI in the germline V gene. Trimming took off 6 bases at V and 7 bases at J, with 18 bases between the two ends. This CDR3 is CASRRELEVNGELFF. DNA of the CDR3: TGTGCCAGCAGGCGAGAACTAGAGGTGAACGGGGAGCTGTTTTTT.

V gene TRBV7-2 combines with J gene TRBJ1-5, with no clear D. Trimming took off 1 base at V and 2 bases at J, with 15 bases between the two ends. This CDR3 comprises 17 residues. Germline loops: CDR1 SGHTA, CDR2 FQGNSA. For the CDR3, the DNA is TGTGCCAGCAGCTTAGGGATCGGAGGCTCGGGCAATCAGCCCCAGCATTTT. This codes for CASSLGIGGSGNQPQHF.

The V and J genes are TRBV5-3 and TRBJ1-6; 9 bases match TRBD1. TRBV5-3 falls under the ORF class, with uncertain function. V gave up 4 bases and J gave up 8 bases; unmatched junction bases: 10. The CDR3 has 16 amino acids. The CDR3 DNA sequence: TGTGCCAGAAGCGTAGGGACAGGGTATCGGGATTCACCCCTCCACTTT. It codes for CARSVGTGYRDSPLHF.

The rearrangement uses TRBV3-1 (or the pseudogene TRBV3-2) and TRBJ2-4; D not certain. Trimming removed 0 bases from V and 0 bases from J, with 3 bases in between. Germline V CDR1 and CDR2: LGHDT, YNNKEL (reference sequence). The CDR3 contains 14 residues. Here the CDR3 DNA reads TGTGCCAGCAGCCAAGATCTAGCCAAAAACATTCAGTACTTC. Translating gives CASSQDLAKNIQYF.

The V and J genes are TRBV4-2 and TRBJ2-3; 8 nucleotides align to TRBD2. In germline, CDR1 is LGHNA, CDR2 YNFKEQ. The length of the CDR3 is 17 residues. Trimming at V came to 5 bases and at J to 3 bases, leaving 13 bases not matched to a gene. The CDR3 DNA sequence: TGTGCCAGCAGCTACCCCCGTAGCGGGGAGGATACAGATACGCAGTATTTT. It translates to CASSYPRSGEDTDTQYF.

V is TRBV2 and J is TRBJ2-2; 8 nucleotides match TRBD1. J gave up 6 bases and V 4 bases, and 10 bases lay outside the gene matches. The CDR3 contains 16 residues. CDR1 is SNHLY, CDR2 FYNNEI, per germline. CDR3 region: CASSATGTGTPGELFF. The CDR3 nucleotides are TGTGCCAGCAGTGCTACCGGGACAGGCACCCCCGGGGAGCTGTTTTTT.

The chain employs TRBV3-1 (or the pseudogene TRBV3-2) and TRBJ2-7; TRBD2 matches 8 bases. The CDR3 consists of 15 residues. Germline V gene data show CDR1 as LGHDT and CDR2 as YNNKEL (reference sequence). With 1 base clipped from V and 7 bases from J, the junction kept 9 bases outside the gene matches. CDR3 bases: TGTGCCAGCAGCCAAGTACCAGCGGGGGTTGGGGAGCAGTACTTC. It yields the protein CASSQVPAGVGEQYF.

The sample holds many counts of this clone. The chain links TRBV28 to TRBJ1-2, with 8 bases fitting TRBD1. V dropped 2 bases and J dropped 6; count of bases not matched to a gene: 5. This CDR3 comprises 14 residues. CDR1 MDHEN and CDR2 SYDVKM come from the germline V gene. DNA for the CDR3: TGTGCCAGCAGTTTACGGACAGGGTCGAATGGCTACACCTTC. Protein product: CASSLRTGSNGYTF.

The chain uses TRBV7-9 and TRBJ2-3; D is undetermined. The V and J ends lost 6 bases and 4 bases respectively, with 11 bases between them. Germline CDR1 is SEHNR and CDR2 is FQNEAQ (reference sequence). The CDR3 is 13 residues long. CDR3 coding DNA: TGTGCCAGCAGACAAGAACCCGCAGATACGCAGTATTTT. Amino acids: CASRQEPADTQYF.

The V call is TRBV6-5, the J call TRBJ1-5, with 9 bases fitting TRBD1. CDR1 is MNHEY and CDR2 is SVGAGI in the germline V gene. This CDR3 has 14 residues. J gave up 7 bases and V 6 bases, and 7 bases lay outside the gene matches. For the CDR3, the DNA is TGTGCCAGCAGGCATACAGGGGGCGGACAGCCCCAGCATTTT. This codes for CASRHTGGGQPQHF.

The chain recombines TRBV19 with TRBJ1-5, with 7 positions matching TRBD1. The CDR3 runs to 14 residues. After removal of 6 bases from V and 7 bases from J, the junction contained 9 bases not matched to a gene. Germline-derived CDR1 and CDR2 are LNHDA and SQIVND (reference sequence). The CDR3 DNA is TGTGCCAGTAGATCCCCGGAAGGGGGCCAGCCCCAGCATTTT. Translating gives CASRSPEGGQPQHF.

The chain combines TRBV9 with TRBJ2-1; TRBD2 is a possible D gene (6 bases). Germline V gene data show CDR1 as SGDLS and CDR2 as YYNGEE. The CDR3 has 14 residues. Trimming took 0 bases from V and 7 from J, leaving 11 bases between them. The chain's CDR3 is CASSVGRGGNEQFF. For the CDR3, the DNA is TGTGCCAGCAGCGTAGGCCGAGGAGGGAATGAGCAGTTCTTC. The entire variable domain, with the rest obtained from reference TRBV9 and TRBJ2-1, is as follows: DSGVTQTPKHLITATGQRVTLRCSPRSGDLSVYWYQQSLDQGLQFLIQYYNGEERAKGNILERFSAQQFPDLHSELNLSSLELGDSALYFCASSVGRGGNEQFFGPGTRLTVL.

The CDR3 sequence: CASSAGTGAYEQYF. DNA of the CDR3: TGCGCCAGCAGTGCCGGGACAGGGGCCTACGAGCAGTACTTC. V gene TRBV10-1 combines with J gene TRBJ2-7; 10 nucleotides agree with TRBD1. Germline CDR1 WNHNN, CDR2 SYGVQD (reference sequence). The CDR3 length is 14 residues. V was clipped by 4 bases and J by 2 bases; unmatched bases: 2.

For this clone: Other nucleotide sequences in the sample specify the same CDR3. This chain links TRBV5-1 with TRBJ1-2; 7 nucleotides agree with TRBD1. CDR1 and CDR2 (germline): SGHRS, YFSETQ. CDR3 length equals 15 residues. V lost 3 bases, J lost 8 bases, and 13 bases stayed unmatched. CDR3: CASSYGQEGAGGYTF. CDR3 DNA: TGCGCCAGCAGCTATGGACAGGAGGGTGCGGGGGGCTACACCTTC.

CDR3 bases: TGTGCCAGCATGACGGGGGGGCCCCAAGAGACCCAGTACTTC. Residues: CASMTGGPQETQYF. This chain uses TRBV6-5 with TRBJ2-5; 8 nucleotides match TRBD2. CDR3 length: 14 residues. Germline V gives CDR1 MNHEY, CDR2 SVGAGI. V shed 7 bases and J 1 base; nucleotides not matched to a gene: 5.